The 12 T cell receptor beta chains below were found in one sample sequenced in a study of blood T cell repertoires in COVID-19. TCRdb keeps only in-frame clones here, not all; method: immunoSEQ multiplex PCR. This sample has some 100,000 clones, with 81% found just once. Sequenced material: peripheral blood. The receptors here all came from a man older than 75 with active or convalescent COVID-19.

The V and J genes are TRBV19 and TRBJ1-5; D is unclear. Germline values: CDR1 LNHDA, CDR2 SQIVND (reference sequence). The CDR3 has 15 residues. Trimming pared 7 bases from V and 1 base from J, leaving 14 bases between. CDR3 in DNA: TGTGCCAGTAAATCTGGGAGTTACAGCAATCAGCCCCAGCATTTT. Translation: CASKSGSYSNQPQHF.

The V gene is TRBV12-5, the J gene TRBJ2-5; tentative D call: TRBD1 (6 bases). Trimming took off 0 bases at V and 5 bases at J, with 13 bases between the two ends. The CDR3 length is 15 residues. The germline CDR1 and CDR2 sequences are LGHNT and FRNRAP. The CDR3 here is CASGLVGTIGETQYF. The CDR3 DNA follows: TGTGCTAGTGGTTTGGTCGGGACAATAGGGGAGACCCAGTACTTC.

The table lists this clone with a few counts. This rearrangement joins TRBV30 to TRBJ2-3; D ambiguous. The V gene's germline CDR1 is GTSNPN and CDR2 SVGIG (reference sequence). V was shortened by 2 bases and J by 5 bases, with 5 bases between the two germline ends. There are 11 residues in the CDR3. CDR3 region: CAWSPKDTQYF. The CDR3 bases are TGTGCCTGGAGTCCTAAAGATACGCAGTATTTT.

The CDR3: CASSPLAGGPAETQYF. CDR3 bases: TGTGCCAGCAGCCCCTTAGCGGGGGGCCCGGCGGAGACCCAGTACTTC. This chain uses TRBV3-1 (or the pseudogene TRBV3-2) with TRBJ2-5; 10 bases are shared with TRBD2. Germline V gene lookup returns CDR1 LGHDT and CDR2 YNNKEL (reference sequence). The CDR3 runs to 16 residues. V lost 4 bases and J lost 5; bases outside the gene matches: 10.

The chain uses TRBV29-1 and TRBJ2-3; D might be TRBD2 (6 bases). The CDR3 runs 16 residues. Germline values: CDR1 SQVTM, CDR2 ANQGSEA. V shed 0 bases and J shed 2 bases, with 15 bases lying between them. For the CDR3, the DNA is TGCAGCGTTGAAGATCTTATTAGCGGCCCCACAGATACGCAGTATTTT. Protein: CSVEDLISGPTDTQYF.

The chain uses TRBV28 and TRBJ1-1, with a possible D match to TRBD1 (5 bases). V was pared by 5 bases and J by 0 bases, with 25 bases between. The germline gives CDR1 MDHEN, CDR2 SYDVKM. The CDR3 covers 19 residues. The CDR3 here is CASSGYSDNSGIMNTEAFF. In nucleotides, the CDR3 is TGTGCCAGCAGTGGTTATTCGGACAACTCTGGAATCATGAACACTGAAGCTTTCTTT.

This chain links TRBV7-9 with TRBJ2-5; 7 bases line up with TRBD2. The germline gives CDR1 SEHNR, CDR2 FQNEAQ (reference sequence). The CDR3 is 19 amino acids. The V gene end was trimmed by 5 bases and the J gene end by 2 bases; junction bases not matched to a gene: 20. CDR3 bases: TGTGCCAGCAGCCCCTCCTGGACTAGTCTGTCCAACTGGCAAGAGACCCAGTACTTC. Its protein product is CASSPSWTSLSNWQETQYF.

This chain joins TRBV7-2 and TRBJ1-5; D unresolved. CDR1 is SGHTA and CDR2 is FQGNSA in the germline V gene. The V end was cut by 2 bases, the J end by 6 bases, with 8 bases between. This CDR3 spans 13 amino acids. This CDR3 is CASSLRGSQPQHF. CDR3 in DNA: TGTGCCAGCAGCTTACGGGGTTCTCAGCCCCAGCATTTT.

This chain connects TRBV18 to TRBJ2-1; D is perhaps TRBD2 (5 bases). Trimming shortened V by 10 bases and J by 8 bases, and 24 bases separated the two germline ends. Per germline, CDR1 KGHSH and CDR2 LQKENI. This CDR3 has 15 residues. In DNA, the CDR3 is TGTGCCATGCACACTACACCCTCCGGGGTCCATGAGCAGTTCTTC. Amino acid sequence: CAMHTTPSGVHEQFF.

CDR3 sequence (DNA): TGCGCCAGCAGCCAAGGTACCGGGACTGGAATATACAATGAGCAGTTCTTC. Amino acids: CASSQGTGTGIYNEQFF. The chain combines TRBV4-3 with TRBJ2-1; TRBD2 is a possible D gene (6 bases). V lost 1 base and J 4 bases, leaving 17 bases between the germline ends. CDR3 size: 17 residues. The germline V gene encodes CDR1 LGHNA and CDR2 YSLEER.

CDR3 in amino acids: CATSDGGLSDQYF. The CDR3 DNA reads TGTGCCACCAGTGATGGCGGACTTTCGGACCAGTACTTC. This sequence joins TRBV24-1 and TRBJ2-5, with a tentative D call TRBD2 (5 bases). Trimming removed 3 bases at V and 10 bases at J, with 14 bases between. This CDR3 region has 13 residues. Germline CDR1 KGHDR, CDR2 SFDVKD.

The chain joins TRBV30 to TRBJ1-2, with 12 nucleotides matching TRBD1. V shed 2 bases, J shed 8 bases, and the junction held 15 bases outside the gene matches. The CDR3 length is 17 residues. CDR1 GTSNPN and CDR2 SVGIG come from the germline V gene (reference sequence). As DNA, the CDR3 is TGTGCCTGGAGTCCGCGGGGACAGGGGGCAAGCAGCAAGGGCTACACCTTC. It yields the protein CAWSPRGQGASSKGYTF.